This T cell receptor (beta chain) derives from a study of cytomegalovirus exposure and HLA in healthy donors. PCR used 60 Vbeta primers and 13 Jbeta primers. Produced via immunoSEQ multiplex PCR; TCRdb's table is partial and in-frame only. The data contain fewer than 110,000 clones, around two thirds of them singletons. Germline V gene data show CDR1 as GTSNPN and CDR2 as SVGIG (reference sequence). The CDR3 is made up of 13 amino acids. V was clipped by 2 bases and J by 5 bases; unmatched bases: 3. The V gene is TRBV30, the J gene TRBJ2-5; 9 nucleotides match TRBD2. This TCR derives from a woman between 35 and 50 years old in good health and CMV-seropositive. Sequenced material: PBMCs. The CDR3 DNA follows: TGTGCCTGGAGTACACTAGCGGGTGAGACCCAGTACTTC. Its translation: CAWSTLAGETQYF. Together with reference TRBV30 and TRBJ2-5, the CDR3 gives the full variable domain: SQTIHQWPATLVQPVGSPLSLECTVEGTSNPNLYWYRQAAGRGLQLLFYSVGIGQISSEVPQNLSASRPQDRQFILSSKKLLLSDSGFYLCAWSTLAGETQYFGPGTRLLVL.